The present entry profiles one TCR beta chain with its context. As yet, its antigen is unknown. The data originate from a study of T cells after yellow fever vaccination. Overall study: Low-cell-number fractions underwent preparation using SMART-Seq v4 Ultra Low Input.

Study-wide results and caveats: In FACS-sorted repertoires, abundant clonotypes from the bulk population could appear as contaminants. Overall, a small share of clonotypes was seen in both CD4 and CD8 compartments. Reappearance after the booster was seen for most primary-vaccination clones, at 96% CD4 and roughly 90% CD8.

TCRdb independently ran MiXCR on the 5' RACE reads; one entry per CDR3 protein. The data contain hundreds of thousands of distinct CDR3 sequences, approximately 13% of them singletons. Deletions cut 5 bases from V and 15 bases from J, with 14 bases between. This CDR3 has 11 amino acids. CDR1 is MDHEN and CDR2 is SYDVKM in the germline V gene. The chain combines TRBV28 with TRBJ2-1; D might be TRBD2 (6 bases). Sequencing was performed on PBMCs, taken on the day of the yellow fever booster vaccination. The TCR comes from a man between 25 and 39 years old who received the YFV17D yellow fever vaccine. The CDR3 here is CASSLGLFLFF. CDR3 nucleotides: TGTGCCAGCAGTCTAGGACTATTTCTGTTCTTC.